Below, 22 T cell receptor beta chains from the same sample are listed, as sequenced in a study of CD8+CD57+ T cells in acquired aplastic anemia. Patients included in sequencing had previously demonstrated CD8+CD57+ cell expansion by flow cytometry. TCR beta VDJ and CDR3 were profiled, and genomic DNA was the template. Using its own MiXCR run on the reads, TCRdb lists one record per CDR3 protein. The repertoire includes some 170,000 distinct CDR3 sequences, over 70% of them detected once, and approximately 42% sits in the top ten. Sample: sorted CD4+, CD8+, or CD8+CD57+ T cells (not recorded which) from PBMCs. These receptor sequences come from a human donor with aplastic anemia.

This chain links TRBV7-6 with TRBJ2-7; D is possibly TRBD1 or TRBD2 (6 bases each). Germline V gene data show CDR1 as SGHVS and CDR2 as FNYEAQ. Between the trimmed V and J ends, which lost 5 bases and 3 bases, there was a span of 17 bases. The CDR3 runs 15 residues. CDR3 DNA: TGTGCCAGCAGCGAGGACATAGGGGGGCTCTACGAGCAGTACTTC. Translating it yields CASSEDIGGLYEQYF.

This clonotype was counted between two and nine times. This chain links TRBV10-2 with TRBJ2-1; 13 bases align to TRBD2. Germline loops: CDR1 WSHSY, CDR2 SAAADI. J was trimmed by 10 bases and V by 3 bases; bases with no gene match: 15. The length of the CDR3 is 18 residues. CDR3 nucleotide sequence: TGCGCCAGCAGTGATGGGGGGACTAGCGGGGACCCCACACGCGAGCAGTTCTTC. It translates to CASSDGGTSGDPTREQFF.

The chain has TRBV15 and TRBJ1-5, with D possibly being TRBD1 (5 bases). Trimming pared 7 bases from V and 4 bases from J, leaving 11 bases between. The V gene's germline CDR1 is LNHNV and CDR2 YYDKDF (reference sequence). The CDR3 totals 13 residues. CDR3 nucleotide sequence: TGTGCCACCATGGGGGAGGGGAATCAGCCCCAGCATTTT. It is translated as CATMGEGNQPQHF.

V and J are TRBV10-2 and TRBJ2-3, with D perhaps TRBD1 or TRBD2 (6 bases each). Trimming cost V 4 bases and J 4 bases, with 18 bases left between them. The CDR3 contains 16 residues. CDR1 is WSHSY, CDR2 SAAADI, per germline. The CDR3 spells CASSASRGANADTQYF. The CDR3, as DNA: TGCGCCAGCAGTGCGTCGAGGGGGGCCAATGCAGATACGCAGTATTTT.

V usage is TRBV5-1 and J usage is TRBJ2-2; no reliable D call. CDR3 length equals 14 residues. Per the germline V gene, CDR1 is SGHRS and CDR2 is YFSETQ. The V and J ends lost 0 bases and 4 bases respectively, with 7 bases between them. This chain's CDR3 is CASSLVMGTGELFF. CDR3 nucleotide sequence: TGCGCCAGCAGCTTGGTGATGGGCACCGGGGAGCTGTTTTTT.

This clonotype has just one count. This chain connects TRBV2 to TRBJ1-2, with 9 nucleotides matching TRBD1. The ends lost 6 bases at V and 4 bases at J; junction bases unmatched: 6. The germline CDR1 and CDR2 sequences are SNHLY and FYNNEI. There are 14 residues in the CDR3. CDR3 in DNA: TGTGCCAGCAGGGTGGGACAGGGCCCCTATGGCTACACCTTC. It specifies CASRVGQGPYGYTF.

This clonotype has more than one count but fewer than ten. The rearrangement uses TRBV7-2 and TRBJ2-1, with unresolved D. Germline values: CDR1 SGHTA, CDR2 FQGNSA. The germline V and J ends were trimmed by 0 bases and 3 bases, with 9 bases remaining between them. This CDR3 spans 15 amino acids. DNA for the CDR3: TGTGCCAGCAGCTTAGCCCAGGACCGCTACAATGAGCAGTTCTTC. It codes for CASSLAQDRYNEQFF.

This rearrangement joins TRBV12-3 or TRBV12-4 to TRBJ1-1; D perhaps matches TRBD1 (6 bases). The CDR3 consists of 13 residues. Trimming took off 6 bases at V and 2 bases at J, with 10 bases between the two ends. CDR3 sequence reads: CASSPDSNTEAFF. The CDR3 nucleotides are TGTGCCAGCAGCCCGGACAGTAACACTGAAGCTTTCTTT.

This clonotype was seen a few times. J is TRBJ1-1 and V is TRBV9; D remains unclear. With 3 bases removed from V and 4 bases from J, the gap between germline ends came to 10 bases. The CDR3 sequence is 13 residues long. Per the germline V gene, CDR1 is SGDLS and CDR2 is YYNGEE. In DNA form, the CDR3 reads TGTGCCAGCAGCGAGGGAGGCGGCACTGAAGCTTTCTTT. This codes for CASSEGGGTEAFF.

The V gene is TRBV5-1, the J gene TRBJ2-7; D is undetermined. Germline V gene lookup returns CDR1 SGHRS and CDR2 YFSETQ. The ends were cut back, 1 base at V and 0 bases at J, with 8 bases in the middle. CDR3 size: 14 residues. This chain's CDR3 is CASSLNSYSYEQYF. The CDR3 nucleotides are TGCGCCAGCAGCTTGAACAGCTACTCCTACGAGCAGTACTTC.

This clonotype was counted at least ten times. The V call is TRBV18, the J call TRBJ2-7; D not resolved. Trimming left V 0 bases short and J 3 bases short, with 15 bases between. CDR3 length: 16 residues. Germline V lookup: CDR1 KGHSH, CDR2 LQKENI. As DNA, the CDR3 is TGTGCCAGCTCACCACCGGGCACTGCCCGGGTCTACGAGCAGTACTTC. Its protein product is CASSPPGTARVYEQYF.

The V and J genes are TRBV20-1 and TRBJ2-7; TRBD1 agrees at 7 bases. There are 13 residues in the CDR3. In germline, CDR1 is DFQATT, CDR2 SNEGSKA (reference sequence). V gave up 1 base and J gave up 5 bases; unmatched junction bases: 5. The chain's CDR3 is CSARVGQKNEQYF. The CDR3 region has the DNA TGCAGTGCTAGAGTGGGACAGAAAAACGAGCAGTACTTC.

V is TRBV5-5 and J is TRBJ1-5; D is possibly TRBD1 (5 bases). The ends were cut back, 3 bases at V and 6 bases at J, with 16 bases in the middle. Germline CDR1 is SGHKS and CDR2 is YYEKEE (reference sequence). The CDR3 consists of 15 residues. The CDR3 DNA reads TGTGCCAGCAGCTCGAGGAGGGGCGCAAGTCAGCCCCAGCATTTT. This sequence encodes CASSSRRGASQPQHF.

V is TRBV19 and J is TRBJ1-1; a possible D gene is TRBD1 (6 bases). Germline V lookup: CDR1 LNHDA, CDR2 SQIVND (reference sequence). CDR3 length equals 15 residues. Trimming pared 5 bases from V and 1 base from J, leaving 14 bases between. The CDR3 sequence: CASSSSGGQNTEAFF. The CDR3 DNA is TGTGCCAGTAGTTCGTCGGGGGGACAGAACACTGAAGCTTTCTTT.

As to this clonotype: A read error may produce the germline difference seen at one junction end. This chain uses TRBV7-9 with TRBJ1-6; the D is unclear. Germline V lookup: CDR1 SEHNR, CDR2 FQNEAQ (reference sequence). The CDR3 covers 16 residues. The CDR3: CASSSDVRSFNSPLHF. CDR3 in DNA: TGTGCCAGCAGCTCAGATGTCAGGTCCTTTAATTCACCCCTCCACTTT.

The J gene is TRBJ1-4, the V gene TRBV2; 7 bases fit TRBD1. Losses at the gene ends were 6 bases for V and 8 bases for J; bases not matched to a gene: 6. CDR3 length: 13 amino acids. Per the germline V gene, CDR1 is SNHLY and CDR2 is FYNNEI. CDR3 bases: TGTGCCAGCAGCCGGGACAGACAGGAAAAACTGTTTTTT. Its protein product is CASSRDRQEKLFF.

The chain uses TRBV5-1 and TRBJ2-7; D gene ambiguous. Per germline, CDR1 SGHRS and CDR2 YFSETQ. The CDR3 has 13 residues. Trimming shortened V by 0 bases and J by 5 bases, and 9 bases separated the two germline ends. CDR3 nucleotides: TGCGCCAGCAGCTTGGAGGATATCGACGAGCAGTACTTC. Protein: CASSLEDIDEQYF.

The rearrangement uses TRBV29-1 and TRBJ2-7; either TRBD1 or TRBD2 may fit D (6 bases each). With 2 bases removed from V and 0 bases from J, the gap between germline ends came to 20 bases. The CDR3 extends over 17 amino acids. CDR1 and CDR2 from the germline V gene are SQVTM and ANQGSEA. The CDR3 DNA reads as TGCAGCGTTGAACAGACAGGTCGAAAGACTAGCTCCTACGAGCAGTACTTC. Translating it yields CSVEQTGRKTSSYEQYF.

The chain joins TRBV5-1 to TRBJ2-1, with D unclear. In germline, CDR1 is SGHRS, CDR2 YFSETQ. Deletions cut 0 bases from V and 8 bases from J, with 12 bases between. This CDR3 spans 14 amino acids. The DNA of the CDR3 is TGCGCCAGCAGCTTGGCTTGGACGACGGATGAGCAGTTCTTC. Translating gives CASSLAWTTDEQFF.

Note on this clonotype: One end of the junction does not line up with germline, which may come from a read error. The chain couples TRBV25-1 to TRBJ2-1, with D unresolved. This CDR3 comprises 14 residues. The V gene's germline CDR1 is MGHDK and CDR2 SYGVNS. CDR3 sequence: CASSLAYRLNEQFF. CDR3 DNA: TGCGCCAGCAGCTTGGCTTATAGGCTAAATGAGCAGTTCTTC. Full variable domain (outside the CDR3, taken from reference TRBV25-1 and TRBJ2-1): EADIYQTPRYLVIGTGKKITLECSQTMGHDKMYWYQQDPGMELHLIHYSYGVNSTEKGDLSSESTVSRIRTEHFPLTLESARPSHTSQYLCASSLAYRLNEQFFGPGTRLTVL.

V usage is TRBV19 and J usage is TRBJ1-1; D is perhaps TRBD1 (6 bases). CDR3 size: 11 residues. V was clipped by 3 bases and J by 10 bases, with 9 bases between them. CDR1 is LNHDA, CDR2 SQIVND, per germline (reference sequence). CDR3 nucleotide sequence: TGTGCCAGTAGTATCACAGGGAGAGCTTTCTTT. Protein sequence: CASSITGRAFF.

This clonotype was recorded a few times. J is TRBJ2-3 and V is TRBV14, with D tentatively TRBD1 or TRBD2 (6 bases each). CDR1 SGHDN and CDR2 FVKESK come from the germline V gene. The CDR3 has 15 residues. The germline V and J ends were trimmed by 0 bases and 6 bases, with 13 bases remaining between them. The CDR3 DNA reads TGTGCCAGCAGCCAAGATCGGGGGCCCTCTGATACGCAGTATTTT. This sequence encodes CASSQDRGPSDTQYF.